This TCR beta chain came from a study of shared clonotypes between healthy human individuals. This clone was detected once. The CDR3 runs to 18 residues. Per the germline V gene, CDR1 is SEHNR and CDR2 is FQNEAQ (reference sequence). After removal of 5 bases from V and 0 bases from J, the junction contained 9 bases not matched to a gene. TCRdb keeps only in-frame clones here, not all; method: immunoSEQ multiplex PCR. Here the sample spans 500,000 or so clones, about 96% being singletons. V usage is TRBV7-9 and J usage is TRBJ2-4; 11 bases agree with TRBD2. This clonotype originated in a woman aged 25 to 39 in good health. The specimen sequenced was naive CD4+ T cells sorted from blood. Indicated subset: CD45RA+ positively selected. CDR3 in DNA: TGTGCCAGCAGCCCCGGGACTAGCGGATACCTAGCCAAAAACATTCAGTACTTC. Protein sequence: CASSPGTSGYLAKNIQYF.